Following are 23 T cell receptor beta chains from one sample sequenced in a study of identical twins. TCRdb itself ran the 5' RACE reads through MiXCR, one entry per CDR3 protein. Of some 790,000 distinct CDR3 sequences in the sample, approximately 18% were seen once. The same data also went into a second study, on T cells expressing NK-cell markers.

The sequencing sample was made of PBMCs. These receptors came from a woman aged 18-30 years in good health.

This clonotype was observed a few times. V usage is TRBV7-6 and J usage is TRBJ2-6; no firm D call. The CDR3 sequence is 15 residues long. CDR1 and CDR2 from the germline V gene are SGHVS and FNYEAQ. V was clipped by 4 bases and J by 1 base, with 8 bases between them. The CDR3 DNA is TGTGCCAGCAGCTCTCGTAGATCTGGGGCCAACGTCCTGACTTTC. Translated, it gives CASSSRRSGANVLTF.

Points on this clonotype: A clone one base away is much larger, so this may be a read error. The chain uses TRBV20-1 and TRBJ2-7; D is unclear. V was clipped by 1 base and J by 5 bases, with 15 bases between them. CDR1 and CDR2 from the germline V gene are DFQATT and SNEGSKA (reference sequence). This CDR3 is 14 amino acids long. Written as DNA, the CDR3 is TGCAGTGCTAGAGTCGCTCACCGCGCTGACGAGCAGTACTTC. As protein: CSARVAHRADEQYF.

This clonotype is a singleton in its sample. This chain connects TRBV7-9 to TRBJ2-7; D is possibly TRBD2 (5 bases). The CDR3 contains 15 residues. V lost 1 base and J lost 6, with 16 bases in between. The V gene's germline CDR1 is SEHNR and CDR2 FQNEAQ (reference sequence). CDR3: CASSLEPAVRAEQYF. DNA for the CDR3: TGTGCCAGCAGCTTAGAACCCGCCGTGAGGGCCGAGCAGTACTTC.

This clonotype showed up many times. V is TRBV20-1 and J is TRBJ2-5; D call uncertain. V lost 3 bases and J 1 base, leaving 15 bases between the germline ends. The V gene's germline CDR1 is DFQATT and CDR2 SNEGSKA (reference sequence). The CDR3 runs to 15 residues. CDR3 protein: CSARGNWPAQETQYF. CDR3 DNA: TGCAGTGCTAGGGGTAATTGGCCAGCCCAAGAGACCCAGTACTTC.

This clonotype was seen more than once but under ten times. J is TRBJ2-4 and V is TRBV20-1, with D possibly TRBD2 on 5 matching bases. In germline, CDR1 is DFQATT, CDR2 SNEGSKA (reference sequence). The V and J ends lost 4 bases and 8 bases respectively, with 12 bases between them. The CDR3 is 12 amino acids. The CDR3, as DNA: TGCAGTGCTACCGAACTAGAGCACATTCAGTACTTC. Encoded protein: CSATELEHIQYF.

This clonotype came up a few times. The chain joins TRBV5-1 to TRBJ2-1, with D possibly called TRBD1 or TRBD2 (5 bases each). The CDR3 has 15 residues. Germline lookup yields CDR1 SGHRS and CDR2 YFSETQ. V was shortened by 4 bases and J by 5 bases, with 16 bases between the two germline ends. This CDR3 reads CASSHGTARNNEQFF. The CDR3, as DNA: TGCGCCAGCAGCCACGGGACGGCAAGAAACAATGAGCAGTTCTTC.

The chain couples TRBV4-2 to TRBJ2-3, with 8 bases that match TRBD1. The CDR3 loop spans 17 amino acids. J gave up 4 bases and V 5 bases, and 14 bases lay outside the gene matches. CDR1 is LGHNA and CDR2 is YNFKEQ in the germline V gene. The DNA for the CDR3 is TGTGCCAGCAGCGGACGACAGGGGATGGTGCCATCAGATACGCAGTATTTT. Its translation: CASSGRQGMVPSDTQYF.

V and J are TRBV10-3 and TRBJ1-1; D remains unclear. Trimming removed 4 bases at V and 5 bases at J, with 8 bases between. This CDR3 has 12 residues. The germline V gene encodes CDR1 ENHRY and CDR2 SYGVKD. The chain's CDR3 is CAISGLGTEAFF. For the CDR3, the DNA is TGTGCCATCAGTGGTCTGGGGACTGAAGCTTTCTTT.

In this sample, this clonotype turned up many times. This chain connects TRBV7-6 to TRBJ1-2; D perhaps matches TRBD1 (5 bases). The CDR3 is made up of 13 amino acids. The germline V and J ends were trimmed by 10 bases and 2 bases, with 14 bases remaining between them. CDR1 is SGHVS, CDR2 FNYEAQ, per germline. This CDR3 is CATTGLRNYGYTF. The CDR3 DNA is TGTGCCACCACAGGACTAAGGAACTATGGCTACACCTTC.

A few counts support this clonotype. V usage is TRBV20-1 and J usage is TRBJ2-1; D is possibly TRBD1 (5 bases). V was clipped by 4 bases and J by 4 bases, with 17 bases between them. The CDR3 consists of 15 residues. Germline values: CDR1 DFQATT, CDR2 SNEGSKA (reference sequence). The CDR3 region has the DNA TGCAGTGCTACCCCCCCTCTTGCAGGGTACAATGAGCAGTTCTTC. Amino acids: CSATPPLAGYNEQFF.

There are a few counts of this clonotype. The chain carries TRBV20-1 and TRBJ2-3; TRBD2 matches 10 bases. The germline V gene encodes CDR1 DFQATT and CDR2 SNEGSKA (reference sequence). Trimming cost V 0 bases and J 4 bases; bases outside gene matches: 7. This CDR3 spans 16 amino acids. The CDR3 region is CSARDYTSGTPDTQYF. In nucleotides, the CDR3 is TGCAGTGCTAGAGATTACACTAGCGGGACCCCAGATACGCAGTATTTT.

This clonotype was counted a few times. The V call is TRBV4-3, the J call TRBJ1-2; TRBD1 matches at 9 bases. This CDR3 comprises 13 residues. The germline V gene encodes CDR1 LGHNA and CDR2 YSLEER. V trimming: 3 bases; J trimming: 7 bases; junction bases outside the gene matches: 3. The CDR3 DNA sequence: TGCGCCAGCAGCCATGAGACAGGGGGTGGCTACACCTTC. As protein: CASSHETGGGYTF.

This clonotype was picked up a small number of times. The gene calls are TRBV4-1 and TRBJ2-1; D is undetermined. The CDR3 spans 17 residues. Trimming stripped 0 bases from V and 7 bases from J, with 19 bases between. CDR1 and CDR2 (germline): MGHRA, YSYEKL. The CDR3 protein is CASSQEFGGTPRNEQFF. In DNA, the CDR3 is TGCGCCAGCAGCCAAGAGTTCGGCGGAACCCCTAGAAATGAGCAGTTCTTC.

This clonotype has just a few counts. The CDR3 DNA sequence: TGCAGCGTTCTACGGAGCACAGATACGCAGTATTTT. This sequence encodes CSVLRSTDTQYF. The chain uses TRBV29-1 and TRBJ2-3; D gene uncertain. The V end was cut by 5 bases, the J end by 0 bases, with 6 bases between. The V gene's germline CDR1 is SQVTM and CDR2 ANQGSEA. The CDR3 runs to 12 residues.

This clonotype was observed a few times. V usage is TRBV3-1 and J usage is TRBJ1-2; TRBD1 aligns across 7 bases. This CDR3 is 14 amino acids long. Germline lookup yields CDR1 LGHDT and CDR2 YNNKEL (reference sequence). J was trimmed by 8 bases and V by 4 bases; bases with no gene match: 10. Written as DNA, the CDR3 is TGTGCCAGCAGCCTCGATGACAGGGTTTACGGCTACACCTTC. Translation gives CASSLDDRVYGYTF.

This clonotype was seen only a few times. CDR3: CASSFALGTDYGYTF. In DNA form, the CDR3 reads TGTGCCAGCAGCTTTGCCCTCGGGACAGACTATGGCTACACCTTC. The chain combines TRBV5-5 with TRBJ1-2; TRBD1 aligns across 7 bases. The V and J ends lost 2 bases and 3 bases, in that order; junction bases with no gene match: 7. This CDR3 contains 15 residues. Germline lookup yields CDR1 SGHKS and CDR2 YYEKEE (reference sequence).

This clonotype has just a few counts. CDR3 DNA sequence: TGCAGTGCTAGAGATGGGCTAAAACGGACTGAAGCTTTCTTT. This gives the protein CSARDGLKRTEAFF. The rearrangement joins TRBV20-1 to TRBJ1-1; D ambiguous. Germline V gene sequence: CDR1 DFQATT, CDR2 SNEGSKA (reference sequence). The CDR3 runs 14 residues. V was trimmed by 0 bases and J by 5 bases, leaving 13 bases between them.

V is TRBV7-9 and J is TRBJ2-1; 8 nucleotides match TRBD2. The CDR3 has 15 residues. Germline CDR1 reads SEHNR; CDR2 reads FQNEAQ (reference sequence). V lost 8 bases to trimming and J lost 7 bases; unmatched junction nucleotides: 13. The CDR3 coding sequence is TGTGCCAGCGGCCGGGAGGGAGGAGGTGAGAATGAGCAGTTCTTC. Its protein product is CASGREGGGENEQFF.

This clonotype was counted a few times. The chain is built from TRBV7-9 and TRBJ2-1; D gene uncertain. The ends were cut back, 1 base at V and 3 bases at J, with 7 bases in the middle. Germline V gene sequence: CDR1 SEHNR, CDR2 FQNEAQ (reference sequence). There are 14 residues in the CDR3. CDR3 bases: TGTGCCAGCAGCTTAGTCAACAGCTACAATGAGCAGTTCTTC. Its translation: CASSLVNSYNEQFF.

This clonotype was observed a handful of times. The CDR3 DNA reads as TGTGCCAGCAGTTACTGGCGGGGTGTAAATTCACCCCTCCACTTT. Amino acids: CASSYWRGVNSPLHF. V gene TRBV6-5 combines with J gene TRBJ1-6; D is undetermined. The germline gives CDR1 MNHEY, CDR2 SVGAGI. This CDR3 is 15 amino acids long. V dropped 1 base and J dropped 7 bases, with 11 bases sitting between them.

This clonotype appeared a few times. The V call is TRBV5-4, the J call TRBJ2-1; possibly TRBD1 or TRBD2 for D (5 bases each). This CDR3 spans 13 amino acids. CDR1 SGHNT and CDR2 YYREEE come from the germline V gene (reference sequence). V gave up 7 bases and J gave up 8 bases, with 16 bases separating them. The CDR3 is CASLTARGDEQFF. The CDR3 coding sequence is TGTGCCAGCCTCACGGCACGGGGCGATGAGCAGTTCTTC.

The CDR3: CSARAVQGDTEAFF. Here the CDR3 DNA reads TGCAGTGCTAGAGCGGTACAGGGAGATACTGAAGCTTTCTTT. The V gene is TRBV20-1, the J gene TRBJ1-1; D is possibly TRBD1 (6 bases). Germline V gives CDR1 DFQATT, CDR2 SNEGSKA (reference sequence). The V gene lost 1 base and the J gene lost 5 bases, with 14 bases spanning the gap. This CDR3 has 14 residues.

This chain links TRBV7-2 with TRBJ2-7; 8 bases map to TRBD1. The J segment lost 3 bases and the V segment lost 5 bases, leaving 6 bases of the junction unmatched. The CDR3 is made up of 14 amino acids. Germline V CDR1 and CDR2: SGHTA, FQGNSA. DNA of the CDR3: TGTGCCAGCAGCCCGACAGGGGTCGACTACGAGCAGTACTTC. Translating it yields CASSPTGVDYEQYF.